What follows describes a single T cell receptor (beta chain). What it binds is not known. The record originates from a study of CD4+ T cells in melanoma. TCRdb keeps only in-frame clones here, not all; method: immunoSEQ multiplex PCR. The data contain 7,000 to 9,500 clones, around two thirds of them singletons. Germline CDR1 and CDR2: SGHRS and YFSETQ. Trimming took 1 base from V and 4 from J, leaving 15 bases between them. There are 16 residues in the CDR3. The study, taken as a whole, reports: Neoantigen-specific CD4+ T cells in melanoma reportedly had diverse differentiation states. CD8+ T cell, macrophage and B cell function reportedly correlated with neoantigen-specific CD4+ T cells.

The clonotype comes from a human donor with melanoma. V usage is TRBV5-1 and J usage is TRBJ2-1; no clear D gene. The sequenced sample was cells from a culture (not recorded whether cultured in vitro). The CDR3 spells CASSLTKMATYNEQFF. Written as DNA, the CDR3 is TGCGCCAGCAGCTTGACCAAGATGGCTACGTACAATGAGCAGTTCTTC.